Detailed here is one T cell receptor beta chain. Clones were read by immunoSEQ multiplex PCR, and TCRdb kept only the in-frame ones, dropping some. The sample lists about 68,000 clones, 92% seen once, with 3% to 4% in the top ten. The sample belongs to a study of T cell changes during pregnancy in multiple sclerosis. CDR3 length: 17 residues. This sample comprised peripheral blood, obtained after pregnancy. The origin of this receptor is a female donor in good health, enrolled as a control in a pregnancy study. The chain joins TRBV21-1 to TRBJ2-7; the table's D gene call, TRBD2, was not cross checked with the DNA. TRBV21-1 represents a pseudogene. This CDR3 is CASSKARAGYFSYEQYF. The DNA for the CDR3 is TGTGCCAGCAGCAAAGCGCGAGCGGGTTACTTTTCCTACGAGCAGTACTTC.